This note documents a single T cell receptor (beta chain) sequence. The antigen this receptor binds is unknown. No base quality information exists; no much larger clone differs at one position. Library preparation employed the immunoSEQ multiplex PCR assay. For the multiplex PCR, a mixture combining 60 forward primers for TCR Vbeta segments and 13 reverse primers for TCR Jbeta segments was used. A multiplex PCR assay on genomic DNA amplified the CDR3 region of rearranged TCR beta genes. On the Illumina HiSeq System, the amplified TCR beta libraries were sequenced as 87-base-pair reads. In the paper's pipeline: A later analysis counted approximately 74 million unique TCR beta chains across the 666 repertoires, and some 11 million of these chains were shared by at least two donors. A nearest-neighbor algorithm error-corrected the raw reads and collapsed the reads into unique sequences, merging closely related sequences to remove PCR and sequencing errors. V, D and J gene segments were assigned by aligning CDR3 sequences to IMGT reference sequences. For a sequence to be retained, at least a six-nucleotide match to both a V gene segment and a J gene segment was required. A rearrangement counted as productive if the CDR3 had no stop codons and remained in frame with V and J, and every other rearrangement counted as non-productive. CDR3 was defined according to IMGT convention as the region running from the second conserved V-encoded cysteine to the conserved J-encoded phenylalanine. In an earlier analysis of around 540 of the donors, sequences lacking an unambiguous match to a single V gene segment were excluded. In an earlier analysis of more than 500 of the donors, a V segment was called functional when productive rearrangements were above 56.7%, and segregating when the standard deviation between donors exceeded 5%. A statistical classification framework was built for diagnosing cytomegalovirus status from the catalog of TCR beta chain sequences. In a later analysis, TCR nucleotide sequences were compared against IMGT/GENE-DB human TR gene sequences so that V and J genes could be assigned. A later analysis assigned CDR3 sequences and most-parsimonious VDJ recombination scenarios with the TCRdist pipeline. A later analysis defined each TCR beta chain by its CDR3 amino acid sequence plus V-gene family, and excluded reads lacking a unique V-gene family. To address suspected cross-contamination and a sequencing artifact, a later analysis removed several hundred highly shared, low-generation-probability nucleotide sequences. A later analysis calculated a clonal expansion index for each public chain from normalized within-repertoire ranks of inferred template counts. In a later analysis, generation probabilities were computed using a VDJ recombination model fitted to out-of-frame rearrangements, and the results were checked against IGoR. Hypergeometric tests were used in a later analysis to score TCR-TCR, TCR-HLA and TCR-CMV co-occurrence, with a repertoire-size bias correction applied to the TCR pairs. To estimate false discovery rates, a later analysis permuted the HLA or CMV assignments 20 times. In a later analysis, co-occurring TCRs were grouped using DBSCAN, with TCRdist sequence similarity added in when clustering inside HLA-allele-positive subsets. Co-occurrence clustering excluded repertoires with fewer than 30,000 or more than 120,000 public chains, plus five with anomalous nucleotide sharing. TCRdb limited this immuneACCESS table to in-frame rearrangements with V and J called. A share of clones is missing; checked studies link under half to unresolved V genes, and the rest is unexplained. V and J calls and clone size come straight from that table; D and trimming were deduced from the DNA. Counted in this sample were under 150,000 clones; 67% of them appeared once. The top ten hold 7.5% to 9% of the sample.

This entry belongs to a study of cytomegalovirus exposure and HLA in healthy donors (TCRdb year 2017). For the study in its entirety: An earlier analysis of fewer than 750 of the donors reported 276 Gb of sequence data and 117 million unique TCR beta sequences obtained from roughly 180 million T cells. Genome-wide SNP genotypes for about 65% of the 666 donors were used in a later genetic analysis, which treated that subset as a discovery cohort. The T cell repertoires of under 700 subjects were profiled by immunosequencing and related to cytomegalovirus serostatus. Rather than using new phenotypic data, the later analysis identified candidate immune exposures from TCR beta sequences and from how often those sequences occurred across donors. A separate validation cohort of approximately 120 different subjects was used in addition to the approximately 700-subject first cohort. Around 300 gigabases of sequencing data and approximately 85 million unique TCR sequences were included in an early release covering several hundred HLA-typed donors. Of the 300 to 500 genotyped donors, 75% to 85% were placed in the genetic ancestry cluster associated with self-reported Caucasian donors. Class I and class II HLA loci were covered by the typing at four-digit resolution. Every repertoire in the discovery cohort had been generated on one and the same sequencing platform. A later analysis re-analyzed previously published TCR beta repertoires from 660 or so donors and added high-resolution HLA genotyping to study TCR occurrence patterns. An earlier analysis of 587 of the donors used high-throughput TCR beta sequencing to judge whether each TCR beta V gene segment behaved as functional or pseudogenic. Typing coverage varied by locus: roughly 629-640 donors for A, B, C, DRB1 and DQB1; approximately 500 for DQA1; 600 to 610 for DPA1; around 490 for DPB1. Five DR-DQ haplotypes were handled as single units for association and clustering, since linkage in the cohort was strong. The study combined high-throughput TCR immunosequencing, statistical association of individual TCRs with disease status, and machine learning to predict cytomegalovirus infection status. Donor age, sex, ethnicity and CMV serostatus were collected together with the repertoire data. The study aimed to test whether signatures of past pathogen exposure could be identified by cataloging public T cell receptors. On average, approximately 250,000 unique TCR beta nucleotide sequences were sequenced per donor among 398 genotyped donors of the cohort, with roughly 19% of those sequences being non-productive. Overall study outcomes, separate from this receptor: Over 15 rarely observed V segments, including chromosome 9 orphons, were excluded from the earlier analysis of approximately 500 of the donors because counts were too low. The study gave a list of 150 to 200 TCR beta chains associated with cytomegalovirus. Sequencing depth was assumed to be roughly uniform across donors in the presence/absence analyses, though that assumption may not hold. In a later analysis, 16,951 TCR beta sequences were associated with specific HLA alleles at a false discovery rate of 0.05. Because some donors lacked HLA typing at each locus, the association tests relied only on the typed subset. In this cohort, only TCR beta chains were sequenced, and detectable features were limited by the absence of alpha or paired-chain data. It was suggested by the authors that the approach could potentially be generalized to other disease states and immunological phenotypes. The classifier was reported to diagnose cytomegalovirus status with high specificity and sensitivity in both the original and validation cohorts. Some IMGT-functional V segments, including TRBV6-2 and TRBV6-3, could not be told apart with the 87-base-pair reads, so those segments were excluded. In a later genetic analysis, a missense DCLRE1C variant was associated with V-gene and J-gene trimming of TCR beta chains, and the association was replicated in an independent cohort. A later analysis found that HLA-associated TCR beta chains were more clonally expanded and had lower generation probabilities than equally common non-associated chains. The sequencing pipeline was judged likely to have produced a cluster of highly shared sequence variants as a technical artifact. When HLA alleles, especially DR and DQ, strongly co-occurred, TCR associations were difficult to assign to individual alleles. Broadly in line with IMGT annotations, most TCR beta V segments showed up in productive rearrangements about 90% or about 30% of the time in an earlier analysis of some 590 of the donors. A further reported finding was that TCR beta sequences accurately predicted the HLA-A and HLA-B alleles for most subjects in the first cohort. A later analysis found that TCR association rates varied across HLA loci, with DRB1 alleles showing the most associated TCRs and HLA-C alleles the fewest. Most CMV-associated TCR beta chains appeared to be HLA-restricted in a later analysis, and the HLA associations seemed to be driven largely by CMV exposure. Across donors, most TCR sequences were observed very rarely, whereas some public TCRs were present in many individuals. CMV serostatus was the only immune exposure information available for the cohort. Correlated functional status among segregating V segments might reflect linkage disequilibrium, but an unknown experimental factor could not be ruled out. According to a later analysis, parvovirus B19, influenza, CMV and Epstein-Barr virus appeared linked to several top co-occurrence clusters. In vitro tests confirmed that a few of the cytomegalovirus-associated TCR beta chains recognize cytomegalovirus antigens. Compared with the roughly 710-donor mean, donors in an Asian-associated ancestry cluster had fewer N-insertions in productive TCRs, according to a later genetic analysis.

In total, 500 to 700 healthy bone marrow donors made up the cohort. Cohort members were all nominally healthy when sampled, although unrecorded immune exposures were likely present. The donor was CMV seropositive and belonged to the group of 250 to 350 seropositive cohort members. A peripheral blood sample was provided by each donor, and peripheral blood mononuclear cells were used for TCR beta sequencing. Genomic DNA was extracted from the blood cell samples with the Qiagen DNeasy Blood Extraction Kit. The CDR3 contains 16 residues, cysteine and phenylalanine counted. CDR3 DNA is the only sequence kept; it has 48 bases, read in frame from the first base. The germline V gene (reference sequence) sets CDR1 to MNHNY and CDR2 to SVGAGI. V is cut back by 2 bases and J by 3 bases, with 7 bases in the junction unmatched.

This TCR was recovered from a man between 18 and 29 years old in good health and CMV-seropositive. The chain is made from TRBV6-6 and TRBJ1-1; TRBD1 fits 9 bases in the junction. The sequenced material came from PBMCs. This receptor carries the CDR3 CASSYAPGTGYTEAFF. The bases read TGTGCCAGCAGTTACGCCCCTGGGACAGGGTACACTGAAGCTTTCTTT.